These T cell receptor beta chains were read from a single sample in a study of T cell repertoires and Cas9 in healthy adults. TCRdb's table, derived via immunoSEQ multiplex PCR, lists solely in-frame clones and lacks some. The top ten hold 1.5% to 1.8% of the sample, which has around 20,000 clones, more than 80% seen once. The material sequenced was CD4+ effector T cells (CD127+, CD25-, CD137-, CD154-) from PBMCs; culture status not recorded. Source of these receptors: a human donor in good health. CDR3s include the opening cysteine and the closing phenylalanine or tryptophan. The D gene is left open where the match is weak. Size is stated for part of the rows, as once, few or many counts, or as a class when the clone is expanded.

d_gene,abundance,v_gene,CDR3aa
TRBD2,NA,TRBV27,CASSIWTRGAGELFF
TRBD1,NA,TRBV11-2,CASSTPTGFMRYTF
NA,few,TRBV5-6,CASSLLRTGLDTGELFF
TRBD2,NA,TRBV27,CASSLSPLKLRGSNTGELFF
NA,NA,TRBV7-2,CASSLGSPHSTDTQYF
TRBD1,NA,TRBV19,CASSIIQGAPGANVLTF
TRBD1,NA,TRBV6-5,CASSYVTGGGYTF
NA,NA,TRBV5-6,CASSLADTDTQYF
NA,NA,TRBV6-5,CASSYWGGDEKLFF
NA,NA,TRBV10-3,CAISPVMNTEAFF
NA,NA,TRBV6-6,CASSYSPGEAFF
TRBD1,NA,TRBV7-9,CASSRDREGNQPQHF
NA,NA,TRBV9,CASSVAGDGYTF
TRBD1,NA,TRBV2,CASVRDSPVWAFF
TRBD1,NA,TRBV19,CACQGAPLPNYGYTF
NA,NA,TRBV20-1,CSAGRSNEQFF
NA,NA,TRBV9,CASSVDGRENYGYTF